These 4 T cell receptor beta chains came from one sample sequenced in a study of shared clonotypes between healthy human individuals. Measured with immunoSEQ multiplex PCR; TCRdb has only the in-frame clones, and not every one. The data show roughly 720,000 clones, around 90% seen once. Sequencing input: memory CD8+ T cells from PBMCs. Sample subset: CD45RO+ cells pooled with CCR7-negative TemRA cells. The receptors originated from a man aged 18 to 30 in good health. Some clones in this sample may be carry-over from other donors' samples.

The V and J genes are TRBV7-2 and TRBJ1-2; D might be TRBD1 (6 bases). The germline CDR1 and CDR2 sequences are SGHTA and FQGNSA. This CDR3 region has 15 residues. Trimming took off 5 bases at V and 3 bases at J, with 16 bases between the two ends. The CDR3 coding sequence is TGTGCCAGCAGCCCAACAGGGCGGTGGGACTATGGCTACACCTTC. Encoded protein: CASSPTGRWDYGYTF.

The CDR3 DNA reads TGTGCCACCAGCATAGGACTAGCGGGAGGTTATGAGCAGTTCTTC. Its translation: CATSIGLAGGYEQFF. This chain connects TRBV15 to TRBJ2-1; TRBD2 aligns across 14 bases. Germline lookup yields CDR1 LNHNV and CDR2 YYDKDF (reference sequence). This CDR3 spans 15 amino acids. V shed 4 bases and J 8 bases; nucleotides not matched to a gene: 4.

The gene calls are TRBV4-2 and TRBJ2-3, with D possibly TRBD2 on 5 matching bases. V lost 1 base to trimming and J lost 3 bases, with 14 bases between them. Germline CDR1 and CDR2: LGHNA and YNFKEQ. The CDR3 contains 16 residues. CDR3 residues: CASSQVLAVRTDTQYF. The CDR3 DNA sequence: TGTGCCAGCAGCCAAGTTCTAGCAGTTCGTACAGATACGCAGTATTTT.

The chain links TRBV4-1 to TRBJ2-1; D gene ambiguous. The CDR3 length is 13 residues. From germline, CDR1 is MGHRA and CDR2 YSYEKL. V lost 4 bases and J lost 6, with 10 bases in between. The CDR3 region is CASSRALSNEQFF. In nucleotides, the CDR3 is TGCGCCAGCAGCCGGGCCCTTAGCAATGAGCAGTTCTTC.